The following is a TCR beta chain sequence with its context. This sample was included in a study of blood T cell repertoires in COVID-19. Background on the study: The analysed material was cDNA or gDNA that came from T cells, B-cell-depleted T cells, or PBMCs.

V shed 1 base and J shed 2 bases, with 10 bases lying between them. Germline assignment: CDR1 LGHDT and CDR2 YNNKEL (reference sequence). The CDR3 totals 15 residues. Repertoires were generated with immunoSEQ multiplex PCR, while TCRdb's copy carries only in-frame clones and drops some. Here the sample spans 150,000 to 200,000 clones, around 86% being singletons. The chain couples TRBV3-1 (or the pseudogene TRBV3-2) to TRBJ2-3, with D unclear. Sequenced material: peripheral blood. This TCR came from a man aged 50-60 years with active or convalescent COVID-19. The CDR3 sequence is CASSQARKTTDTQYF. CDR3 sequence (DNA): TGTGCCAGCAGCCAAGCGCGGAAAACCACAGATACGCAGTATTTT.